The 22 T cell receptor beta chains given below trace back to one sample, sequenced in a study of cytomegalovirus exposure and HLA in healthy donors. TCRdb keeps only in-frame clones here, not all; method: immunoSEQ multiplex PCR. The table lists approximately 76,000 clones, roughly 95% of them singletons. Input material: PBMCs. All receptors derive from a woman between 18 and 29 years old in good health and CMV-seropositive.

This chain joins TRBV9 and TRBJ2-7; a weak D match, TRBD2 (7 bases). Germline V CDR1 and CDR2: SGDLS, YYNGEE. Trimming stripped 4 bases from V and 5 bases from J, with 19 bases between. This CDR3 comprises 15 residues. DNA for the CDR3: TGTGCCAGCAGCCCTCCGGGCGGGGGCGGAGACGAGCAGTACTTC. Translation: CASSPPGGGGDEQYF.

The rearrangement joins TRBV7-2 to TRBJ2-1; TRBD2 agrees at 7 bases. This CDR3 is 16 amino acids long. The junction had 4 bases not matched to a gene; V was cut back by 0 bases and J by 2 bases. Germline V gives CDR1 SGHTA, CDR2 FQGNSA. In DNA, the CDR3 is TGTGCCAGCAGCTTAGCGGGAGGGCCCACCTACAATGAGCAGTTCTTC. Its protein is CASSLAGGPTYNEQFF. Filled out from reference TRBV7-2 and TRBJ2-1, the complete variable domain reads GAGVSQSPSNKVTEKGKDVELRCDPISGHTALYWYRQSLGQGLEFLIYFQGNSAPDKSGLPSDRFSAERTGGSVSTLTIQRTQQEDSAVYLCASSLAGGPTYNEQFFGPGTRLTVL.

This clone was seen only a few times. CDR3: CASTIGLGGYEQYF. The CDR3 DNA follows: TGTGCCAGCACCATTGGACTAGGGGGCTACGAGCAGTACTTC. J is TRBJ2-7 and V is TRBV28, with D possibly TRBD2 on 7 matching bases. Trimming left V 7 bases short and J 3 bases short, with 16 bases between. Germline CDR1 and CDR2: MDHEN and SYDVKM. This CDR3 spans 14 amino acids.

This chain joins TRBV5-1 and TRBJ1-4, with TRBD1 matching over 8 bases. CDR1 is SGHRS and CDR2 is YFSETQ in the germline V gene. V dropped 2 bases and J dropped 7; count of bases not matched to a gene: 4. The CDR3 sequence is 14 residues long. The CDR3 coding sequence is TGCGCCAGCAGCTTACGGACAGGGTCTGAAAAACTGTTTTTT. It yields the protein CASSLRTGSEKLFF.

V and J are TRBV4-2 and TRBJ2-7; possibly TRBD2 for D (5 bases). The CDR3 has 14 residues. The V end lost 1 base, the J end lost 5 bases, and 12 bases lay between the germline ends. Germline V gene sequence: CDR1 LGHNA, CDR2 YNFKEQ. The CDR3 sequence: CASSQGFAGNEQYF. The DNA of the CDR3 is TGTGCCAGCAGCCAAGGTTTTGCGGGTAACGAGCAGTACTTC.

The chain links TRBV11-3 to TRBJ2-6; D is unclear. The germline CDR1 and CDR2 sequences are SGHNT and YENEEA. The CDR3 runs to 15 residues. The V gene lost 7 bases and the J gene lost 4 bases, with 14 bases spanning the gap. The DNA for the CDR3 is TGTGCCAGCACCCCGACTGCGTCCGGGGCCAACGTCCTGACTTTC. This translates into CASTPTASGANVLTF.

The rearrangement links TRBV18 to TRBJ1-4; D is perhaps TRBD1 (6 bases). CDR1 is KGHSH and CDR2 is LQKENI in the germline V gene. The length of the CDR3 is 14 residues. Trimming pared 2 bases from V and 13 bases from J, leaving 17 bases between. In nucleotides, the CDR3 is TGTGCCAGCTCACCATTTGGCAGGGGCGTTGTACTGTTTTTT. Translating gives CASSPFGRGVVLFF.

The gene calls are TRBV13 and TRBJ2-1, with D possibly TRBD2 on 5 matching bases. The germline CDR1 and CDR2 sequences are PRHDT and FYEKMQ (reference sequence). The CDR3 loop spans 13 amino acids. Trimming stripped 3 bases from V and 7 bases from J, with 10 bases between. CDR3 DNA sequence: TGTGCCAGCAGCTTCATCACGGGGAATGAGCAGTTCTTC. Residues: CASSFITGNEQFF.

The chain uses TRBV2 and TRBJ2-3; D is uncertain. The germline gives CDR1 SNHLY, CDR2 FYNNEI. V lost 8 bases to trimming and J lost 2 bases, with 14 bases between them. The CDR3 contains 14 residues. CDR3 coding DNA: TGTGCCAGCCGACTGATCCTTAACACAGATACGCAGTATTTT. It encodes CASRLILNTDTQYF. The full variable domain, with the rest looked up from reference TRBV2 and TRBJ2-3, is EPEVTQTPSHQVTQMGQEVILRCVPISNHLYFYWYRQILGQKVEFLVSFYNNEISEKSEIFDDQFSVERPDGSNFTLKIRSTKLEDSAMYFCASRLILNTDTQYFGPGTRLTVL.

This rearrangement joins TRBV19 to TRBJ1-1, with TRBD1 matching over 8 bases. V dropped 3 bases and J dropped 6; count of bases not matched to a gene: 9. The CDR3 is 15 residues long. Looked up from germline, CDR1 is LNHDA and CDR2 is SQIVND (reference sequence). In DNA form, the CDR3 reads TGTGCCAGTAGTATGGCTTTCGGACAGGGTCCTGAAGCTTTCTTT. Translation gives CASSMAFGQGPEAFF.

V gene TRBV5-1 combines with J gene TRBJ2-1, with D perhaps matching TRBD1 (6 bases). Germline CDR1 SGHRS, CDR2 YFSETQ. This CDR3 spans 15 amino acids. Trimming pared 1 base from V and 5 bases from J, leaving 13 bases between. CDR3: CASSLSQGRNNEQFF. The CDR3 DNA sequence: TGCGCCAGCAGCTTGAGTCAGGGGCGGAACAATGAGCAGTTCTTC.

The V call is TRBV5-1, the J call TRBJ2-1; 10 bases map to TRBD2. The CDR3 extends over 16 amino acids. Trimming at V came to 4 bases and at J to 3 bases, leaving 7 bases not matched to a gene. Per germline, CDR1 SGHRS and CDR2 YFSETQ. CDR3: CASSPTSGVFYNEQFF. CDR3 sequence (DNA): TGCGCCAGCAGCCCCACTAGCGGGGTGTTCTACAATGAGCAGTTCTTC.

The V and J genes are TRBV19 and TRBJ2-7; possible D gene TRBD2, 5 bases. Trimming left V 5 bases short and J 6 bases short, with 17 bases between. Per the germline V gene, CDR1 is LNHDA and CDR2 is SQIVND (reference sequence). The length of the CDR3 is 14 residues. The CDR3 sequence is CASSAQTGLSEQYF. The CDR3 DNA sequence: TGTGCCAGTAGTGCTCAGACGGGATTGAGCGAGCAGTACTTC.

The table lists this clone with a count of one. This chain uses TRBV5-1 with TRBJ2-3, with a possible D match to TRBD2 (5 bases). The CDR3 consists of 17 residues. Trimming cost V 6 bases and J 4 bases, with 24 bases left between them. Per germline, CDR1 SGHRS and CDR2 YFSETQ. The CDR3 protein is CASKGQQRSPSADTQYF. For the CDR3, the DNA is TGCGCCAGCAAGGGTCAGCAGCGGAGTCCCTCGGCAGATACGCAGTATTTT.

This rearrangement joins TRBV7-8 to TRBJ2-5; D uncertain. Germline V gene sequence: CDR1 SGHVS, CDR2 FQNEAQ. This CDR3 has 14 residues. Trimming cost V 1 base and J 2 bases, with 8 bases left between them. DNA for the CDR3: TGTGCCAGCAGCTTAGTTTTGACACAAGAGACCCAGTACTTC. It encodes CASSLVLTQETQYF.

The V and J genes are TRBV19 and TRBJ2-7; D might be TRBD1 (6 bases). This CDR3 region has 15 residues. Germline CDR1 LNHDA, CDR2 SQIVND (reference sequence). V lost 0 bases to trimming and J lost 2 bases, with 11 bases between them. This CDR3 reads CASSIEGTGPYEQYF. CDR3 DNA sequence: TGTGCCAGTAGTATAGAGGGAACAGGGCCCTACGAGCAGTACTTC.

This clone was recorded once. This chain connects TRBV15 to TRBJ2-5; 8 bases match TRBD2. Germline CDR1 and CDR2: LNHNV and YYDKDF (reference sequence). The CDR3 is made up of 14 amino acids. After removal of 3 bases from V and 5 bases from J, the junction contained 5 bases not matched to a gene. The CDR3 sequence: CATSSRGGVETQYF. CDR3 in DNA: TGTGCCACCAGCAGTCGGGGGGGAGTTGAGACCCAGTACTTC.

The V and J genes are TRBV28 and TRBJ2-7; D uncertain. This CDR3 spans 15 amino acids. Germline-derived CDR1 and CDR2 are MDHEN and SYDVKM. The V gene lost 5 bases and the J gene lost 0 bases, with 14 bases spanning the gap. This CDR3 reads CASSPTGRLSYEQYF. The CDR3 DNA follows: TGTGCCAGCAGTCCCACTGGCAGGCTCTCCTACGAGCAGTACTTC.

CDR3 nucleotides: TGTGCCATCAGTGAGTATGAGACTAGCGGGAGTGTTGAGCAGTTCTTC. Amino acid sequence: CAISEYETSGSVEQFF. This chain uses TRBV10-3 with TRBJ2-1; the match to TRBD2 covers 12 bases. This CDR3 is built from 16 residues. V lost 1 base and J lost 9; bases outside the gene matches: 7. Germline V CDR1 and CDR2: ENHRY, SYGVKD.

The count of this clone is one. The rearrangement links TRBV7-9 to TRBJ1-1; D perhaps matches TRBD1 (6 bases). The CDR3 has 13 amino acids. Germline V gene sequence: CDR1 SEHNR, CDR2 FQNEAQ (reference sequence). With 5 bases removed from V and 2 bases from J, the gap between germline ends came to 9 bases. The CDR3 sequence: CASSLDRNTEAFF. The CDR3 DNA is TGTGCCAGCAGCCTGGACAGAAACACTGAAGCTTTCTTT. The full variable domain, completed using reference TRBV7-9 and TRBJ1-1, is DTGVSQNPRHKITKRGQNVTFRCDPISEHNRLYWYRQTLGQGPEFLTYFQNEAQLEKSRLLSDRFSAERPKGSFSTLEIQRTEQGDSAMYLCASSLDRNTEAFFGQGTRLTVV.

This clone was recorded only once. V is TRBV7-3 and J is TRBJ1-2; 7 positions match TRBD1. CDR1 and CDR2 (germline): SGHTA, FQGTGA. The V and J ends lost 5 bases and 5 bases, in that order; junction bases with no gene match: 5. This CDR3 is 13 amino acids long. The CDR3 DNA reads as TGTGCCAGCAGCCGAGGACAGGCTTATGGCTACACCTTC. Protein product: CASSRGQAYGYTF.

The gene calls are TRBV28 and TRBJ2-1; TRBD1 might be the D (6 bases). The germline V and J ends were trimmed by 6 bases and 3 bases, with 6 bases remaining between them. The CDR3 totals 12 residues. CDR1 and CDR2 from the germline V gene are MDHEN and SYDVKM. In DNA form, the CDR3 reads TGTGCCAGCAGAGGGGGCTACAATGAGCAGTTCTTC. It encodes CASRGGYNEQFF.